These 25 T cell receptor delta chains were all obtained from the same sample, sequenced in a study of γδ T cells in repeated Plasmodium falciparum infection (dated by TCRdb to 2020 to 2023). Library method: multiplex PCR. Sequencing instrument: Illumina MiSeq. TCRdb called clones afresh from the public reads with CATT; identical DNA rows were later merged. For this sample the table gives about 48,000 delta-chain clones, of which 1.5% to 2% were detected only once. 6.5% to 9.5% of the sample comes from the top ten. For bulk TCR repertoire analysis, Vgamma9/Vdelta2+ and Vdelta2-negative gammadelta T cell populations were isolated by flow sorting from peripheral blood mononuclear cells. The sequenced sample was gamma-delta T cells from blood. These TCRs come from a pool of human donors (malaria-infected and uninfected, not separated).

Details on this clone: The amino acid sequence in TCRdb belongs to a much larger clone and departs from this DNA's translation at residue 13, likely a sequencing read error; the sequence shown is translated from the DNA. The rearrangement joins TRDV1 to TRDJ1; 9 bases match TRDD3. The J segment lost 3 bases and the V segment lost 5 bases, leaving 16 bases of the junction unmatched. Germline assignment: CDR1 TSWWSYY and CDR2 QGS. The CDR3 runs 18 residues. CDR3 sequence (DNA): TGTGCTCTTGGGCTCAGGAGAGGGGGATACTTGTACCCCGATAAACTCATCTTT. This sequence encodes CALGLRRGGYLYPDKLIF.

In regard to this clone: A read error likely explains this, since a far larger clone differs by one base. Other DNA sequences from this sample encode an identical CDR3 as well. CDR3 loop: CALGESTQYWGVYTDKLIF. The CDR3 DNA is TGTGCCCTTGGGGAATCTACGCAGTACTGGGGAGTGTACACCGATAAACTCATCTTT. This chain uses TRDV1 with TRDJ1; TRDD3 matches at 7 bases. CDR1 and CDR2 (germline): TSWWSYY, QGS. The CDR3 extends over 19 amino acids.

As to this clone: It is likely a read error: a sequence one base away is far more abundant. Other DNA variants within this sample encode the same CDR3. V and J are TRDV1 and TRDJ1, with D perhaps TRDD1 or TRDD3 (5 bases each). Here the J gene came from matching the DNA to germline, since TCRdb omits it. This CDR3 spans 16 amino acids. V was shortened by 8 bases and J by 1 base, with 20 bases between the two germline ends. CDR1 and CDR2 (germline): TSWWSYY, QGS. The CDR3 protein is CALRKWGIYGTDKLIF. CDR3 in DNA: TGTGCTCTTAGGAAATGGGGAATTTATGGCACCGATAAACTCATCTTT.

Turning to this clone: A read error is likely here: a far larger clone is one base away. Distinct nucleotide sequences in the sample also encode this CDR3. V is TRDV2 and J is TRDJ1; 8 bases are a match to TRDD3. Assignment of the J gene here rests on matching the DNA to germline, because TCRdb gives none. Germline CDR1 is GEAIGNYY and CDR2 is EKD. CDR3 length: 18 residues. The CDR3 DNA reads TGTGCCTGCGACACCGACCAACTGGGGGTCCCCAACACCGATAAACTCATCTTT. Protein product: CACDTDQLGVPNTDKLIF.

This clone was counted only a few times. For this DNA, TCRdb reports the protein of a much larger clone, which diverges at residue 11, most likely from a read error; the protein presented here is translated directly from the DNA. The gene calls are TRDV2 and TRDJ1, with D possibly being TRDD3 (6 bases). TCRdb does not report a J gene; here it was assigned by matching the DNA to germline references. V dropped 0 bases and J dropped 0 bases, with 22 bases sitting between them. Germline V gives CDR1 GEAIGNYY, CDR2 EKD. The CDR3 length is 19 residues. For the CDR3, the DNA is TGTGCCTGTGACACCGTGGGGATTAGGAACGCTCCGTACACCGATAAACTCATCTTT. Translation gives CACDTVGIRNAPYTDKLIF.

In the case of this clone: The protein held in TCRdb is that of a much larger clone and does not match this DNA's translation at residue 8, likely because of a read error; the protein shown is translated from the DNA. The chain carries TRDV1 and TRDJ1; 9 nucleotides match TRDD3. The J gene, left out of TCRdb, was set here by checking the DNA against germline. CDR1 is TSWWSYY and CDR2 is QGS in the germline V gene. This CDR3 has 21 amino acids. The ends lost 6 bases at V and 1 base at J; junction bases unmatched: 24. Here the CDR3 DNA reads TGTGCTCTTGGAGTGTCAAGGCAGTACTGGGGGACTAAAAATTCCACCGATAAACTCATCTTT. As protein: CALGVSRQYWGTKNSTDKLIF.

This clone was detected many times. The V call is TRDV2, the J call TRDJ1; 7 bases match TRDD3. TCRdb leaves out the J gene; it was filled in here by matching the DNA to germline. The CDR3 loop spans 18 amino acids. Per germline, CDR1 GEAIGNYY and CDR2 EKD. The V and J ends lost 3 bases and 7 bases, in that order; junction bases with no gene match: 22. The CDR3 DNA reads TGTGCCTGTGACGGAGTTGGGGGACTTAAATATACACCGGGTAAACTCATCTTT. The encoded protein is CACDGVGGLKYTPGKLIF.

This clone showed up just a few times. TCRdb's protein, taken from a much larger clone, differs from this DNA's translation at residue 11, likely owing to a read error; the protein displayed comes from the DNA. J is TRDJ1 and V is TRDV1; D call uncertain. TCRdb does not report a J gene; here it was assigned by matching the DNA to germline references. Deletions cut 2 bases from V and 6 bases from J, with 22 bases between. CDR1 is TSWWSYY, CDR2 QGS, per germline. The CDR3 spans 17 residues. The CDR3 reads CALGETLPLYRENKLIF. DNA of the CDR3: TGTGCTCTTGGGGAAACTCTCCCATTGTACCGGGAGAATAAACTCATCTTT.

This clone showed up just a few times. TCRdb records a much larger clone's protein for this DNA, with a difference at residue 13 that likely arises from a read error; the protein given is the translation of the DNA. CDR3 nucleotide sequence: TGTGCTCTTGGGTCGTTTCCTACTAGTGGGTGGGGGGTACGCGGTACCGATAAACTCATCTTT. Its protein is CALGSFPTSGWGVRGTDKLIF. The rearrangement links TRDV1 to TRDJ1, with D tentatively TRDD2 (7 bases). Germline matching of the DNA provided the J gene here, since TCRdb leaves it blank. Germline CDR1 TSWWSYY, CDR2 QGS. There are 21 residues in the CDR3. Between the trimmed V and J ends, which lost 5 bases and 2 bases, there was a span of 33 bases.

There are a few counts of this clone. The V gene is TRDV1, the J gene TRDJ1; the match to TRDD3 covers 11 bases. No J gene is reported in TCRdb; it was inferred here by comparing the DNA with germline. CDR3 length: 20 residues. The V segment lost 7 bases and the J segment 6 bases; nucleotides outside the gene matches: 25. In germline, CDR1 is TSWWSYY, CDR2 QGS. The CDR3 loop reads CALALLPTHLTWGIHYKLIF. The CDR3 region has the DNA TGTGCTCTTGCCCTCCTTCCTACTCATCTCACCTGGGGGATACACTATAAACTCATCTTT.

Remarks on this clone: This DNA translates differently at residue 12 from the TCRdb protein, which is that of a much larger clone; a read error is likely, and the protein shown is the DNA's own translation. The V call is TRDV1, the J call TRDJ1; a weak D match, TRDD2 (5 bases). The CDR3 sequence is 13 residues long. The germline gives CDR1 TSWWSYY, CDR2 QGS. The CDR3 sequence is CALGSPFSDKLTF. CDR3 bases: TGTGCTCTTGGGTCCCCCTTCTCCGATAAACTCACCTTT.

As concerns this clone: A read error may be the cause here, since a much bigger clone is one base away. The chain carries TRDV1 and TRDJ1; D not certain. As TCRdb names no J gene, one was assigned here on the basis of a DNA match to germline. The V gene's germline CDR1 is TSWWSYY and CDR2 QGS. Trimming cost V 4 bases and J 1 base, with 10 bases left between them. The CDR3 runs to 14 residues. The CDR3 DNA reads TGTGCTCTTGGGGGTCACGGATCCACCGATAAACTCATCTTT. Protein: CALGGHGSTDKLIF.

On this clone itself: A far larger clone is a single base away, which makes a read error likely. This specimen includes other DNA sequences encoding the same CDR3. In DNA form, the CDR3 reads TGTGCCTGTGACTCTCTTACTGGGGGTTACACCGATAAACTCATCTTT. It specifies CACDSLTGGYTDKLIF. The rearrangement links TRDV2 to TRDJ1, with 8 bases identical to TRDD3. In the absence of a J gene in TCRdb, the DNA was matched to germline to assign it here. Germline V gene data show CDR1 as GEAIGNYY and CDR2 as EKD. This CDR3 is built from 16 residues. J gave up 0 bases and V 3 bases, and 8 bases lay outside the gene matches.

This clone was detected a few times. This likely stems from a read error, as it lies one base from a far larger clone. Within the sample, other DNA sequences also encode this same CDR3. CDR3 amino acids: CALGGRVRTGGSWDTRQMFF. CDR3 sequence (DNA): TGTGCCCTTGGGGGCAGGGTAAGAACTGGGGGATCCTGGGACACCCGACAGATGTTTTTC. The rearrangement links TRDV1 to TRDJ3, with 9 bases that match TRDD3. Per the germline V gene, CDR1 is TSWWSYY and CDR2 is QGS. This CDR3 has 20 residues.

As concerns this clone: This sequence is one base from a far larger clone and is likely a read error. Other DNA sequences in this specimen translate into the identical CDR3. This sequence joins TRDV1 and TRDJ3; 12 positions match TRDD3. The J gene is absent in TCRdb and was assigned here via DNA matching to germline. CDR1 and CDR2 from the germline V gene are TSWWSYY and QGS. V lost 2 bases, J lost 4 bases, and 21 bases stayed unmatched. The CDR3 extends over 24 amino acids. CDR3 in amino acids: CALGERPYLPTGGYFSWDTRQMFF. For the CDR3, the DNA is TGTGCTCTTGGGGAAAGGCCCTACCTTCCAACTGGGGGATACTTCTCTTGGGACACCCGACAGATGTTTTTC.

A few counts support this clone. TCRdb's protein for this DNA is that of a much larger clone and differs from the translation at residue 9, likely a read error; the protein shown is the DNA translation. The chain has TRDV3 and TRDJ1; D not certain. The CDR3 is made up of 14 amino acids. The germline V and J ends were trimmed by 5 bases and 8 bases, with 24 bases remaining between them. The V gene's germline CDR1 is TVYSNPD and CDR2 GDNSRS (reference sequence). CDR3: CAAKSDQARGKLIF. In DNA form, the CDR3 reads TGTGCCGCCAAGTCCGATCAGGCCCGAGGGAAACTCATCTTT.

This clone has a handful of counts. Since a far larger clone is one base different, this is likely a read error. Different DNA sequences within this sample yield the same CDR3. The chain joins TRDV2 to TRDJ3; D possibly corresponds to TRDD3 (5 bases). TCRdb is silent on the J gene; assignment here came from matching the DNA to germline. Germline CDR1 GEAIGNYY, CDR2 EKD. V lost 0 bases, J lost 5 bases, and 16 bases lay in between. CDR3 length: 18 residues. CDR3 in amino acids: CACDTVTPGARDTRQMFF. The CDR3 DNA is TGTGCCTGTGACACCGTCACGCCGGGGGCCAGGGACACCCGACAGATGTTTTTC.

There are a few counts of this clone. Translating this DNA gives a protein that differs at residue 5 from the TCRdb one, which belongs to a much larger clone; a read error is likely, and the protein shown is this translation. This sequence joins TRDV1 and TRDJ1; D is possibly TRDD3 (5 bases). The germline V and J ends were trimmed by 7 bases and 3 bases, with 30 bases remaining between them. Germline lookup yields CDR1 TSWWSYY and CDR2 QGS. The CDR3 consists of 19 residues. The CDR3 DNA sequence: TGTGCTCTTGTCAGTGTAGGGATCTGGCGGTCCCTGGGCCCCGATAAACTCATCTTT. This codes for CALVSVGIWRSLGPDKLIF.

This clone was picked up a small number of times. The protein in TCRdb stems from a much larger clone and differs at residue 8 from this DNA's translation, likely a read error; here the protein is translated from the DNA. V gene TRDV1 combines with J gene TRDJ1; TRDD3 is a possible D gene (6 bases). The J gene is absent in TCRdb and was assigned here via DNA matching to germline. Germline assignment: CDR1 TSWWSYY and CDR2 QGS. Trimming stripped 1 base from V and 2 bases from J, with 29 bases between. There are 21 residues in the CDR3. CDR3 protein: CALGERSLPGLLGTVTDKLIF. For the CDR3, the DNA is TGTGCTCTTGGGGAACGGAGCCTCCCAGGCCTCCTGGGGACGGTAACCGATAAACTCATCTTT.

This clone came up many times. The chain has TRDV1 and TRDJ1; 10 bases agree with TRDD3. Germline V CDR1 and CDR2: TSWWSYY, QGS. This CDR3 comprises 25 residues. V trimming: 2 bases; J trimming: 0 bases; junction bases outside the gene matches: 30. DNA of the CDR3: TGTGCTCTTGGGGAAGGCCCCCCTTTTCCTAAGAGAGACTGGGGGATGATCTTTTACACCGATAAACTCATCTTT. It encodes CALGEGPPFPKRDWGMIFYTDKLIF.

This clone was seen more than once but under ten times. TCRdb's protein, taken from a much larger clone, differs from this DNA's translation at residues 7 and 15, likely owing to a read error; the protein displayed comes from the DNA. The chain couples TRDV1 to TRDJ1, with D perhaps matching TRDD3 (5 bases). The CDR3 totals 16 residues. Germline values: CDR1 TSWWSYY, CDR2 QGS. CDR3: CALGDSSGGYTDKLTF. In nucleotides, the CDR3 is TGTGCTCTTGGGGATTCTTCGGGGGGGTACACCGATAAACTCACCTTT.

This clone was counted between two and nine times. A far larger clone lies a single base away; this is likely a read error. Other nucleotide sequences in the sample specify the same CDR3. This chain uses TRDV1 with TRDJ1, with 12 bases aligning to TRDD3. CDR1 is TSWWSYY, CDR2 QGS, per germline. The CDR3 is made up of 16 amino acids. V shed 9 bases and J 0 bases; nucleotides not matched to a gene: 8. The CDR3 reads CALVGTGGYNTDKLIF. Here the CDR3 DNA reads TGTGCTCTCGTGGGTACTGGGGGATACAACACCGATAAACTCATCTTT.

The table lists this clone with a few counts. This probably arose from a read error, given a far larger clone one base away. Other DNA sequences in this specimen translate into the identical CDR3. The chain has TRDV1 and TRDJ1; TRDD2 is a possible D gene (6 bases). TCRdb carries no J gene annotation; the J gene was assigned here by matching the DNA with germline. V was trimmed by 0 bases and J by 0 bases, leaving 32 bases between them. Germline CDR1 TSWWSYY, CDR2 QGS. The CDR3 sequence is 23 residues long. This CDR3 reads CALGELPLLRGGWDSAYTDKLIF. The CDR3 coding sequence is TGTGCTCTTGGGGAACTTCCACTCCTACGGGGGGGGTGGGATTCAGCGTACACCGATAAACTCATCTTT.

For this clone: TCRdb has a much larger clone's protein, which differs at residue 9 from the translation of this DNA, likely because of a read error; what is shown is the protein translated from the DNA. The V gene is TRDV1, the J gene TRDJ3, with D perhaps matching TRDD2 or TRDD3 (5 bases each). TCRdb records no J gene; here it was assigned by comparing the DNA to germline. There are 19 residues in the CDR3. CDR1 is TSWWSYY and CDR2 is QGS in the germline V gene. Trimming pared 9 bases from V and 1 base from J, leaving 22 bases between. The CDR3 region is CALEPSLGETSWDTRQMFF. In DNA, the CDR3 is TGTGCTCTCGAACCTTCACTCGGGGAGACATCCTGGGACACCCGACAGATGTTTTTC.

Ten or more counts support this clone. It differs at one base from a far larger clone, so likely a read error. Other DNA sequences in this specimen translate into the identical CDR3. The chain has TRDV1 and TRDJ1; 10 nucleotides match TRDD3. The length of the CDR3 is 18 residues. CDR1 is TSWWSYY and CDR2 is QGS in the germline V gene. After removal of 8 bases from V and 5 bases from J, the junction contained 20 bases not matched to a gene. This CDR3 reads CALLHLLGRGGYPDKLIF. DNA of the CDR3: TGTGCTCTTCTCCACCTCCTTGGGCGTGGGGGATACCCGGATAAACTCATCTTT.